These 24 T cell receptor beta chains were all obtained from the same sample, sequenced in a study of blood T cell repertoires in COVID-19. Sequenced by immunoSEQ multiplex PCR; TCRdb stores in-frame clones only, minus some. The sample lists roughly 290,000 clones, around 88% occurring once. Sequencing used PBMCs or T cells enriched from blood (not recorded which). The receptor set was obtained from a woman aged 40 to 49 who had recovered from COVID-19.

The genes are TRBV30 and TRBJ2-3, with TRBD1 matching over 9 bases. Germline CDR1 and CDR2: GTSNPN and SVGIG (reference sequence). The J segment lost 4 bases and the V segment lost 2 bases, leaving 4 bases of the junction unmatched. This CDR3 has 14 amino acids. The CDR3 protein is CAWSRTGVADTQYF. DNA of the CDR3: TGTGCCTGGAGTCGGACAGGGGTGGCAGATACGCAGTATTTT. Drawing the rest from reference TRBV30 and TRBJ2-3, the complete variable domain is SQTIHQWPATLVQPVGSPLSLECTVEGTSNPNLYWYRQAAGRGLQLLFYSVGIGQISSEVPQNLSASRPQDRQFILSSKKLLLSDSGFYLCAWSRTGVADTQYFGPGTRLTVL.

The chain uses TRBV9 and TRBJ2-1; possibly TRBD2 for D (6 bases). This CDR3 comprises 15 residues. Deletions cut 0 bases from V and 6 bases from J, with 13 bases between. Germline lookup yields CDR1 SGDLS and CDR2 YYNGEE. As DNA, the CDR3 is TGTGCCAGCAGCGTAGTACCCGGGAGTTTCAATGAGCAGTTCTTC. Translation gives CASSVVPGSFNEQFF.

The rearrangement joins TRBV20-1 to TRBJ2-7; weak D call: TRBD2 (6 bases). V was shortened by 3 bases and J by 1 base, with 13 bases between the two germline ends. CDR3 length: 14 amino acids. The V gene's germline CDR1 is DFQATT and CDR2 SNEGSKA (reference sequence). CDR3 residues: CSASRAGRSYEQYF. CDR3 bases: TGCAGTGCTAGTCGCGCGGGGAGGTCCTACGAGCAGTACTTC.

The J gene is TRBJ1-1, the V gene TRBV6-6, with no clear D. The ends were cut back, 7 bases at V and 1 base at J, with 19 bases in the middle. CDR1 and CDR2 from the germline V gene are MNHNY and SVGAGI (reference sequence). The CDR3 runs to 16 residues. CDR3 DNA sequence: TGTGCCAGCACCGAAAGCGGGAAAAGGGAGAACACTGAAGCTTTCTTT. It translates to CASTESGKRENTEAFF.

This chain joins TRBV27 and TRBJ2-7; 7 bases agree with TRBD1. The CDR3 extends over 16 amino acids. Germline values: CDR1 MNHEY, CDR2 SMNVEV (reference sequence). V was clipped by 6 bases and J by 3 bases; unmatched bases: 14. DNA of the CDR3: TGTGCCAGCAGAGCGACGCCCCGGGACAGAATCTACGAGCAGTACTTC. It yields the protein CASRATPRDRIYEQYF.

This chain links TRBV2 with TRBJ2-5, with 8 bases that match TRBD1. V lost 5 bases, J lost 5 bases, and 4 bases stayed unmatched. CDR3 size: 13 residues. CDR1 and CDR2 from the germline V gene are SNHLY and FYNNEI. Here the CDR3 DNA reads TGTGCCAGCAGTCTGACAGGGGTCGAGACCCAGTACTTC. This sequence encodes CASSLTGVETQYF.

This chain joins TRBV7-8 and TRBJ1-2; D gene ambiguous. The CDR3 consists of 14 residues. V was clipped by 3 bases and J by 6 bases, with 14 bases between them. Germline CDR1 is SGHVS and CDR2 is FQNEAQ. CDR3 amino acids: CASSFSGGRDGYTF. In DNA, the CDR3 is TGTGCCAGCAGCTTCTCCGGCGGGCGGGATGGCTACACCTTC.

The J gene is TRBJ1-1, the V gene TRBV2; D call uncertain. CDR3 length: 12 residues. Trimming stripped 6 bases from V and 5 bases from J, with 10 bases between. Looked up from germline, CDR1 is SNHLY and CDR2 is FYNNEI. This CDR3 reads CASRRSATEAFF. The CDR3 DNA reads as TGTGCCAGCAGAAGGAGCGCGACTGAAGCTTTCTTT.

This clone was seen just once. The V gene is TRBV5-1, the J gene TRBJ2-6, with 10 nucleotides matching TRBD1. Losses at the gene ends were 1 base for V and 3 bases for J; bases not matched to a gene: 4. Germline V gene data show CDR1 as SGHRS and CDR2 as YFSETQ. The CDR3 has 17 residues. CDR3 sequence: CASSLSTGGFGANVLTF. Written as DNA, the CDR3 is TGCGCCAGCAGCTTGTCGACAGGGGGCTTTGGGGCCAACGTCCTGACTTTC.

V usage is TRBV6-2 or TRBV6-3 and J usage is TRBJ2-7; 9 bases line up with TRBD2. CDR3 length: 17 amino acids. CDR1 and CDR2 (germline): MNHEY, SVGEGT. V shed 2 bases and J 7 bases; nucleotides not matched to a gene: 15. CDR3 region: CASSYPEGLAGKGEQYF. As DNA, the CDR3 is TGTGCCAGCAGTTACCCCGAGGGGCTAGCGGGGAAAGGGGAGCAGTACTTC.

This rearrangement joins TRBV7-2 to TRBJ1-5, with TRBD1 identical over 7 bases. CDR1 and CDR2 (germline): SGHTA, FQGNSA. This CDR3 is built from 14 residues. V shed 4 bases and J 3 bases; nucleotides not matched to a gene: 3. CDR3 in amino acids: CASSSGQPNQPQHF. The CDR3, as DNA: TGTGCCAGCAGCTCGGGACAGCCCAATCAGCCCCAGCATTTT.

The chain uses TRBV18 and TRBJ1-6; the D gene is possibly TRBD1 (5 bases). V shed 8 bases and J shed 10 bases, with 21 bases lying between them. The germline V gene has CDR1 KGHSH and CDR2 LQKENI. The CDR3 length is 15 residues. This CDR3 reads CASARDAVGGSPLHF. CDR3 nucleotide sequence: TGTGCCAGCGCCCGGGACGCCGTTGGAGGGTCACCCCTCCACTTT.

The rearrangement links TRBV24-1 to TRBJ2-7, with 11 bases that match TRBD2. This CDR3 spans 15 amino acids. The V gene's germline CDR1 is KGHDR and CDR2 SFDVKD. After removal of 4 bases from V and 2 bases from J, the junction contained 3 bases not matched to a gene. In DNA form, the CDR3 reads TGTGCCACCAGTGAGGGACTAGCGGACCCCTACGAGCAGTACTTC. Translation gives CATSEGLADPYEQYF.

The chain employs TRBV6-5 and TRBJ2-3; D is undetermined. V was shortened by 6 bases and J by 0 bases, with 7 bases between the two germline ends. Germline values: CDR1 MNHEY, CDR2 SVGAGI. The CDR3 contains 13 residues. This CDR3 reads CASRSPSTDTQYF. The CDR3 DNA reads as TGTGCCAGCAGGTCCCCTAGCACAGATACGCAGTATTTT.

This chain uses TRBV2 with TRBJ2-7, with D maybe TRBD2 (5 bases). CDR1 SNHLY and CDR2 FYNNEI come from the germline V gene. This CDR3 is built from 14 residues. Trimming took off 3 bases at V and 0 bases at J, with 9 bases between the two ends. The CDR3 protein is CASSETNNSYEQYF. The CDR3 bases are TGTGCCAGCAGTGAGACTAACAACTCCTACGAGCAGTACTTC.

The rearrangement joins TRBV28 to TRBJ2-7; 7 bases line up with TRBD2. The V gene's germline CDR1 is MDHEN and CDR2 SYDVKM. The CDR3 runs 16 residues. V shed 4 bases, J shed 0 bases, and the junction held 9 bases outside the gene matches. The DNA for the CDR3 is TGTGCCAGCAGTTCGGGGGGACTTCCCACCTCCTACGAGCAGTACTTC. This sequence encodes CASSSGGLPTSYEQYF. The full variable domain, completed using reference TRBV28 and TRBJ2-7, is DVKVTQSSRYLVKRTGEKVFLECVQDMDHENMFWYRQDPGLGLRLIYFSYDVKMKEKGDIPEGYSVSREKKERFSLILESASTNQTSMYLCASSSGGLPTSYEQYFGPGTRLTVT.

The rearrangement joins TRBV19 to TRBJ1-5; unclear D gene. The V gene lost 7 bases and the J gene lost 4 bases, with 11 bases spanning the gap. This CDR3 region has 13 residues. Germline loops: CDR1 LNHDA, CDR2 SQIVND (reference sequence). Here the CDR3 DNA reads TGTGCCAGTATGCGCCAGGCGAATCAGCCCCAGCATTTT. Protein sequence: CASMRQANQPQHF.

With respect to this clone: The same CDR3 is also encoded by other DNA sequences in this sample. The rearrangement joins TRBV28 to TRBJ2-7, with a possible D match to TRBD1 (6 bases). Germline loops: CDR1 MDHEN, CDR2 SYDVKM. The length of the CDR3 is 13 residues. V was cut by 3 bases and J by 4 bases, with 10 bases left in between. The CDR3 reads CASSFGRGYEQYF. CDR3 coding DNA: TGTGCCAGCAGTTTTGGCAGGGGATACGAGCAGTACTTC.

This chain connects TRBV28 to TRBJ1-1; TRBD1 agrees at 10 bases. The V and J ends lost 5 bases and 10 bases, in that order; junction bases with no gene match: 7. The CDR3 spans 13 residues. Germline CDR1 and CDR2: MDHEN and SYDVKM. As DNA, the CDR3 is TGTGCCAGCAGTCTGACAGGGGGCGGGAGAGCTTTCTTT. Residues: CASSLTGGGRAFF. Using reference TRBV28 and TRBJ1-1 for the parts outside the CDR3, the full variable domain is DVKVTQSSRYLVKRTGEKVFLECVQDMDHENMFWYRQDPGLGLRLIYFSYDVKMKEKGDIPEGYSVSREKKERFSLILESASTNQTSMYLCASSLTGGGRAFFGQGTRLTVV.

The DNA of the CDR3 is TGTGCCAGCAGCGGACGACGGGAGCAGGTCGAGCAGTACTTC. It codes for CASSGRREQVEQYF. The chain is built from TRBV3-1 (or the pseudogene TRBV3-2) and TRBJ2-7; D is perhaps TRBD2 (6 bases). V shed 5 bases and J shed 6 bases, with 17 bases lying between them. The length of the CDR3 is 14 residues. The V gene's germline CDR1 is LGHDT and CDR2 YNNKEL (reference sequence).

V and J are TRBV6-5 and TRBJ2-4; tentative D call: TRBD1 (6 bases). Trimming stripped 8 bases from V and 1 base from J, with 12 bases between. Germline values: CDR1 MNHEY, CDR2 SVGAGI. The CDR3 loop spans 14 amino acids. For the CDR3, the DNA is TGTGCCAGCGGGGCGACAGGTGCCAAAAACATTCAGTACTTC. It codes for CASGATGAKNIQYF.

V usage is TRBV3-1 (or the pseudogene TRBV3-2) and J usage is TRBJ2-5, with 9 positions matching TRBD2. The CDR3 is 16 residues long. Germline CDR1 LGHDT, CDR2 YNNKEL (reference sequence). V lost 4 bases and J lost 1; bases outside the gene matches: 7. CDR3 region: CASSPGTAGGQETQYF. The CDR3 region has the DNA TGTGCCAGCAGCCCCGGTACAGCGGGAGGCCAAGAGACCCAGTACTTC.

The rearrangement links TRBV7-2 to TRBJ1-5, with a possible D match to TRBD1 (6 bases). CDR3 length: 14 residues. The V and J ends lost 5 bases and 3 bases respectively, with 11 bases between them. Germline V gene lookup returns CDR1 SGHTA and CDR2 FQGNSA. The CDR3 DNA sequence: TGTGCCAGCAGCCTTACAGGGTTCAATCAGCCCCAGCATTTT. Its translation: CASSLTGFNQPQHF.

The genes are TRBV5-1 and TRBJ2-5; possible D gene TRBD1, 5 bases. From germline, CDR1 is SGHRS and CDR2 YFSETQ. V was shortened by 1 base and J by 5 bases, with 9 bases between the two germline ends. The CDR3 spans 13 residues. CDR3 sequence reads: CASSLQGVETQYF. The CDR3 bases are TGCGCCAGCAGCTTGCAGGGTGTCGAGACCCAGTACTTC.